This T cell receptor (beta chain) was captured by sequencing in a study of blood T cell repertoires in COVID-19. Trimming left V 3 bases short and J 0 bases short, with 16 bases between. Germline CDR1 SGHDT, CDR2 YYEEEE. The CDR3 is 16 amino acids. The assay was immunoSEQ multiplex PCR, and TCRdb's table has in-frame clones only and misses some. Counted here are roughly 340,000 clones, about 89% occurring once; the ten biggest clones make up about 2.9%. This receptor was taken from a woman younger than 45 with COVID-19, enrolled during active disease. Sample: peripheral blood. The V call is TRBV5-6, the J call TRBJ2-7; D possibly corresponds to TRBD2 (5 bases). The chain's CDR3 is CASSWIGKGNSYEQYF. CDR3 DNA: TGTGCCAGCAGCTGGATCGGGAAAGGGAACTCCTACGAGCAGTACTTC. Variable domain in full (rest from reference TRBV5-6 and TRBJ2-7): DAGVTQSPTHLIKTRGQQVTLRCSPKSGHDTVSWYQQALGQGPQFIFQYYEEEERQRGNFPDRFSGHQFPNYSSELNVNALLLGDSALYLCASSWIGKGNSYEQYFGPGTRLTVT.